One and the same sample provided the 31 T cell receptor beta chains below, sequenced in a study of beta chain features in type 1 diabetes. The study, taken as a whole, reports: Across all four CD4+ subsets, people with type 1 diabetes showed modestly shorter TCRB CDR3s.

Their recognized antigens are unknown. Reverse transcription of all isolated RNA meant that expressed TCRB transcripts were sequenced. The table came from immunoSEQ multiplex PCR; TCRdb's copy has only in-frame clones and leaves some out. Of about 660,000 clones in the sample, roughly 13% were seen once. Sequencing used naive CD4+ T cells from blood. These receptors were collected from a man in his late teens or twenties with type 1 diabetes.

This clone was seen a few times. The chain recombines TRBV6-6 with TRBJ2-2, with D perhaps matching TRBD1 (6 bases). Trimming cost V 4 bases and J 2 bases, with 11 bases left between them. Germline V lookup: CDR1 MNHNY, CDR2 SVGAGI (reference sequence). CDR3 length: 15 residues. CDR3 bases: TGTGCCAGCAGTTTGGACAGACAAAACACCGGGGAGCTGTTTTTT. This encodes CASSLDRQNTGELFF.

This sequence joins TRBV5-1 and TRBJ2-4, with a possible D match to TRBD1 (6 bases). CDR1 and CDR2 (germline): SGHRS, YFSETQ. Trimming cost V 5 bases and J 5 bases, with 11 bases left between them. The CDR3 spans 13 residues. Here the CDR3 reads CASRVGAENIQYF. CDR3 nucleotide sequence: TGCGCCAGCAGAGTGGGGGCAGAAAACATTCAGTACTTC.

This chain links TRBV7-2 with TRBJ1-2; 7 nucleotides align to TRBD1. The CDR3 runs 16 residues. The trim removed 6 bases at V and 3 bases at J, leaving 13 bases unmatched. CDR1 and CDR2 (germline): SGHTA, FQGNSA. The CDR3 protein is CASSETGAPGYYGYTF. For the CDR3, the DNA is TGTGCCAGCAGTGAAACAGGGGCTCCGGGGTACTATGGCTACACCTTC.

This clone was found a few times. The chain employs TRBV19 and TRBJ2-1; D tentatively reads TRBD1 or TRBD2 (6 bases each). Trimming stripped 6 bases from V and 9 bases from J, with 15 bases between. This CDR3 is 13 amino acids long. The V gene's germline CDR1 is LNHDA and CDR2 SQIVND (reference sequence). The CDR3 nucleotides are TGTGCCAGTAGCGGGGGCCCGTCGGGTGAGCAGTTCTTC. Translation: CASSGGPSGEQFF.

CDR3 amino acids: CATSRVGRTGNTIYF. The CDR3 region has the DNA TGTGCCACCAGCAGAGTCGGGCGGACTGGAAACACCATATATTTT. The rearrangement uses TRBV15 and TRBJ1-3, with D unclear. Germline-derived CDR1 and CDR2 are LNHNV and YYDKDF (reference sequence). The CDR3 is 15 residues long. Trimming stripped 1 base from V and 2 bases from J, with 9 bases between.

This clone has more than one count but fewer than ten. This sequence joins TRBV18 and TRBJ1-6; weak D call: TRBD1 (5 bases). V gave up 3 bases and J gave up 6 bases, with 9 bases separating them. This CDR3 region has 14 residues. Germline V lookup: CDR1 KGHSH, CDR2 LQKENI. DNA for the CDR3: TGTGCCAGCTCACCTGGGACTGGTAATTCACCCCTCCACTTT. It encodes CASSPGTGNSPLHF.

This clone was counted only a few times. V usage is TRBV2 and J usage is TRBJ2-3; D is possibly TRBD2 (5 bases). Germline CDR1 is SNHLY and CDR2 is FYNNEI. The CDR3 loop spans 12 amino acids. V dropped 6 bases and J dropped 9 bases, with 13 bases sitting between them. The CDR3 reads CASRGVGSTQYF. As DNA, the CDR3 is TGTGCCAGCAGGGGAGTCGGAAGCACGCAGTATTTT. The variable domain in full, completed from reference TRBV2 and TRBJ2-3, reads EPEVTQTPSHQVTQMGQEVILRCVPISNHLYFYWYRQILGQKVEFLVSFYNNEISEKSEIFDDQFSVERPDGSNFTLKIRSTKLEDSAMYFCASRGVGSTQYFGPGTRLTVL.

This clone occurred a few times. This sequence joins TRBV25-1 and TRBJ2-1; 8 bases fit TRBD2. Germline loops: CDR1 MGHDK, CDR2 SYGVNS. V trimming: 9 bases; J trimming: 4 bases; junction bases outside the gene matches: 8. The CDR3 contains 14 residues. The chain's CDR3 is CASTSAGAYNEQFF. The CDR3 DNA reads as TGTGCCAGTACATCAGCGGGAGCATACAATGAGCAGTTCTTC.

This clone showed up just a few times. The chain has TRBV5-4 and TRBJ2-3, with D unclear. The CDR3 has 15 amino acids. In germline, CDR1 is SGHNT, CDR2 YYREEE (reference sequence). Trimming pared 1 base from V and 2 bases from J, leaving 11 bases between. This chain's CDR3 is CASSLRAGPTDTQYF. The CDR3 DNA reads as TGTGCCAGCAGCTTGAGGGCTGGACCCACAGATACGCAGTATTTT.

This clone occurred a few times. The chain carries TRBV4-3 and TRBJ2-1; 12 bases are shared with TRBD2. Germline CDR1 LGHNA, CDR2 YSLEER. This CDR3 has 14 amino acids. With 3 bases clipped from V and 9 bases from J, the junction kept 3 bases outside the gene matches. CDR3 region: CASSQLAGGGEQFF. The CDR3 DNA follows: TGCGCCAGCAGCCAGCTAGCGGGAGGGGGTGAGCAGTTCTTC.

The V call is TRBV7-2, the J call TRBJ2-5; 8 bases match TRBD2. Germline-derived CDR1 and CDR2 are SGHTA and FQGNSA. The CDR3 has 14 amino acids. J was trimmed by 3 bases and V by 3 bases; bases with no gene match: 3. DNA of the CDR3: TGTGCCAGCAGCTTCCTTAGCGGGAAAGAGACCCAGTACTTC. As protein: CASSFLSGKETQYF.

This clone was picked up a small number of times. The chain has TRBV10-3 and TRBJ2-2; the match to TRBD2 covers 10 bases. The length of the CDR3 is 15 residues. V trimming: 3 bases; J trimming: 7 bases; junction bases outside the gene matches: 5. Germline V lookup: CDR1 ENHRY, CDR2 SYGVKD. The CDR3 reads CAISEASGSGGELFF. CDR3 in DNA: TGTGCCATCAGTGAAGCTAGCGGGAGTGGCGGGGAGCTGTTTTTT.

The chain links TRBV6-5 to TRBJ2-7; 8 positions match TRBD2. V was pared by 5 bases and J by 3 bases, with 6 bases of the junction left unmatched. The CDR3 is 14 residues long. CDR1 MNHEY and CDR2 SVGAGI come from the germline V gene. The CDR3 here is CASSLGGDHYEQYF. Written as DNA, the CDR3 is TGTGCCAGCAGTCTCGGGGGGGATCACTACGAGCAGTACTTC.

This chain links TRBV2 with TRBJ2-7, with D unclear. The CDR3 is 15 amino acids. Germline V gene lookup returns CDR1 SNHLY and CDR2 FYNNEI. With 8 bases removed from V and 0 bases from J, the gap between germline ends came to 17 bases. The CDR3 loop is CASGTSVNYSYEQYF. The CDR3 DNA reads TGTGCCAGCGGTACTTCAGTAAACTACTCCTACGAGCAGTACTTC.

A few counts support this clone. The rearrangement uses TRBV9 and TRBJ1-2; weak D call: TRBD1 (6 bases). Trimming pared 3 bases from V and 7 bases from J, leaving 13 bases between. Germline V lookup: CDR1 SGDLS, CDR2 YYNGEE. CDR3 length equals 13 residues. The CDR3 region has the DNA TGTGCCAGCAGCGGGGCTGGGGGCCTTGGCTACACCTTC. It specifies CASSGAGGLGYTF.

This clone was detected only a few times. The chain uses TRBV30 and TRBJ2-7, with 8 bases lining up with TRBD1. V was pared by 3 bases and J by 7 bases, with 8 bases of the junction left unmatched. This CDR3 comprises 13 residues. The germline V gene has CDR1 GTSNPN and CDR2 SVGIG (reference sequence). CDR3 amino acids: CAWSADRGGEQYF. The CDR3 region has the DNA TGTGCCTGGAGCGCAGACAGGGGTGGGGAGCAGTACTTC.

This clone occurred a few times. The chain carries TRBV28 and TRBJ2-1, with TRBD1 identical over 7 bases. CDR3 length: 16 amino acids. The trim removed 4 bases at V and 9 bases at J, leaving 15 bases unmatched. Looked up from germline, CDR1 is MDHEN and CDR2 is SYDVKM. The CDR3 spells CASSSPDRVLPREQFF. The CDR3 DNA is TGTGCCAGCAGTTCCCCCGACAGGGTATTACCCCGTGAGCAGTTCTTC.

The rearrangement joins TRBV30 to TRBJ2-2; D gene uncertain. Germline-derived CDR1 and CDR2 are GTSNPN and SVGIG (reference sequence). The CDR3 covers 14 residues. V lost 1 base, J lost 6 bases, and 12 bases lay in between. The CDR3: CAWSDFGRAGELFF. CDR3 nucleotide sequence: TGTGCCTGGAGTGATTTCGGTAGAGCCGGGGAGCTGTTTTTT.

The V and J genes are TRBV13 and TRBJ2-7; no clear D. Trimming pared 2 bases from V and 4 bases from J, leaving 9 bases between. Germline V gene sequence: CDR1 PRHDT, CDR2 FYEKMQ (reference sequence). This CDR3 region has 13 residues. DNA for the CDR3: TGTGCCAGCAGCTTACTGGGTCTGTACGAGCAGTACTTC. Protein: CASSLLGLYEQYF.

This clone was seen a few times. One end of the junction varies from germline; a read error may be responsible. V gene TRBV29-1 combines with J gene TRBJ1-1, with D maybe TRBD1 (6 bases). The CDR3 is 11 amino acids. The germline V gene has CDR1 SQVTM and CDR2 ANQGSEA. Here the CDR3 reads CSVEEGAEAFF. The CDR3 DNA reads as TGCAGCGTGGAAGAGGGGGCTGAAGCTTTCTTT.

There are a few counts of this clone. The gene calls are TRBV2 and TRBJ2-1, with TRBD2 matching over 8 bases. The germline gives CDR1 SNHLY, CDR2 FYNNEI. V dropped 6 bases and J dropped 3; count of bases not matched to a gene: 10. There are 16 residues in the CDR3. The CDR3, as DNA: TGTGCCAGCAGCCGACTCGGGAGCGGGAGCTACAATGAGCAGTTCTTC. Protein product: CASSRLGSGSYNEQFF. Looking up the rest from reference TRBV2 and TRBJ2-1 gives the full variable domain: EPEVTQTPSHQVTQMGQEVILRCVPISNHLYFYWYRQILGQKVEFLVSFYNNEISEKSEIFDDQFSVERPDGSNFTLKIRSTKLEDSAMYFCASSRLGSGSYNEQFFGPGTRLTVL.

In this sample, this clone turned up a few times. This chain uses TRBV5-1 with TRBJ2-1; the match to TRBD2 covers 8 bases. With 4 bases clipped from V and 2 bases from J, the junction kept 11 bases outside the gene matches. Germline values: CDR1 SGHRS, CDR2 YFSETQ. The CDR3 is made up of 17 amino acids. As DNA, the CDR3 is TGCGCCAGCAGCCCCGGCGGGACTAGGGTCCCCTACAATGAGCAGTTCTTC. This gives the protein CASSPGGTRVPYNEQFF.

This clone was seen a handful of times. Other DNA sequences in this sample translate to the same CDR3. The chain uses TRBV30 and TRBJ1-6; D remains unclear. The germline CDR1 and CDR2 sequences are GTSNPN and SVGIG (reference sequence). V was shortened by 0 bases and J by 10 bases, with 4 bases between the two germline ends. The CDR3 spans 11 residues. Here the CDR3 reads CAWSVGSPLHF. DNA for the CDR3: TGTGCCTGGAGTGTAGGGTCACCCCTCCACTTT.

This clone was seen a handful of times. This chain links TRBV18 with TRBJ2-5; D is possibly TRBD1 (6 bases). This CDR3 contains 15 residues. The V end was cut by 3 bases, the J end by 4 bases, with 15 bases between. Germline-derived CDR1 and CDR2 are KGHSH and LQKENI. The CDR3 is CASSPLQGDGETQYF. For the CDR3, the DNA is TGTGCCAGCTCACCTTTACAGGGAGACGGAGAGACCCAGTACTTC.

This chain joins TRBV9 and TRBJ2-3, with 8 nucleotides matching TRBD1. The V segment lost 1 base and the J segment 1 base; nucleotides outside the gene matches: 8. This CDR3 region has 17 residues. Germline V CDR1 and CDR2: SGDLS, YYNGEE. The CDR3 here is CASSVTPRGQGTDTQYF. The CDR3 DNA is TGTGCCAGCAGCGTAACCCCAAGGGGACAGGGCACAGATACGCAGTATTTT.

In its sample, this clone was seen a few times. This chain uses TRBV29-1 with TRBJ2-3; 7 positions agree with TRBD1. The length of the CDR3 is 14 residues. CDR1 and CDR2 from the germline V gene are SQVTM and ANQGSEA. J lost 3 bases, V lost 7 bases, and 10 bases had no gene match. CDR3 loop: CSAFYRGATDTQYF. CDR3 DNA: TGCAGCGCTTTCTACAGGGGAGCGACAGATACGCAGTATTTT.

A few counts support this clone. The J gene is TRBJ2-7, the V gene TRBV5-1; 8 positions match TRBD2. The CDR3 is 14 amino acids. Trimming removed 0 bases from V and 6 bases from J; junction bases left unmatched: 5. CDR1 and CDR2 from the germline V gene are SGHRS and YFSETQ. The CDR3 nucleotides read TGCGCCAGCAGCTTGGAGGGACTAGGATCCGAGCAGTACTTC. Translated, it gives CASSLEGLGSEQYF.

The J gene is TRBJ2-1, the V gene TRBV30, with TRBD1 as a possible D gene (5 bases). Germline lookup yields CDR1 GTSNPN and CDR2 SVGIG (reference sequence). The ends were cut back, 3 bases at V and 9 bases at J, with 12 bases in the middle. This CDR3 has 12 amino acids. In nucleotides, the CDR3 is TGTGCCTGGAGCTTCAGGGTTGTTGAGCAGTTCTTC. Protein sequence: CAWSFRVVEQFF.

The rearrangement uses TRBV28 and TRBJ1-5; D remains ambiguous. Trimming left V 6 bases short and J 4 bases short, with 7 bases between. Germline V gives CDR1 MDHEN, CDR2 SYDVKM. CDR3 length equals 12 residues. CDR3 in amino acids: CASRLTNQPQHF. The CDR3 DNA reads TGTGCCAGCAGGCTAACAAATCAGCCCCAGCATTTT.

The chain has TRBV30 and TRBJ1-1; D gene uncertain. Trimming took 3 bases from V and 1 from J, leaving 9 bases between them. The CDR3 sequence is 13 residues long. The germline gives CDR1 GTSNPN, CDR2 SVGIG (reference sequence). The CDR3 sequence: CAWSPWGNTEAFF. The CDR3 coding sequence is TGTGCCTGGAGCCCATGGGGGAACACTGAAGCTTTCTTT.

This clone has only a few counts. The chain employs TRBV30 and TRBJ2-7; D is unclear. The CDR3 is 12 amino acids. V gave up 4 bases and J gave up 2 bases, with 9 bases separating them. The germline V gene encodes CDR1 GTSNPN and CDR2 SVGIG (reference sequence). For the CDR3, the DNA is TGTGCCTGGAATCAATTACCCTACGAGCAGTACTTC. Its protein is CAWNQLPYEQYF.